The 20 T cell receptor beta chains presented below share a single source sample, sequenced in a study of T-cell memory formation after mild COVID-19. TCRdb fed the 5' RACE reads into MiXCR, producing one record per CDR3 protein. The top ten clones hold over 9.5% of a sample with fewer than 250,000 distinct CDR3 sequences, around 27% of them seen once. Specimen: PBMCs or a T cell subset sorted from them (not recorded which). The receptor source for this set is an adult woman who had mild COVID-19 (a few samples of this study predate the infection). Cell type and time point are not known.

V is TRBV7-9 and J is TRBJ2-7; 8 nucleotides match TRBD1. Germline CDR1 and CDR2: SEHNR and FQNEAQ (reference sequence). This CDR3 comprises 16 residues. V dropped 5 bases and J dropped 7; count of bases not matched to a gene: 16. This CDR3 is CASSPRAGGNLGEQYF. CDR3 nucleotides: TGTGCCAGCAGCCCCCGAGCAGGGGGCAACCTGGGGGAGCAGTACTTC.

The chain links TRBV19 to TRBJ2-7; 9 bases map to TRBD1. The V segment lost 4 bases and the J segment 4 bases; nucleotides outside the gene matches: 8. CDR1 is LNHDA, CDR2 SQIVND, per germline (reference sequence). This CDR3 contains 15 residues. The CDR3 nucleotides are TGTGCCAGTAGTACGGGGGGACAGGGAAGATACGAGCAGTACTTC. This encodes CASSTGGQGRYEQYF.

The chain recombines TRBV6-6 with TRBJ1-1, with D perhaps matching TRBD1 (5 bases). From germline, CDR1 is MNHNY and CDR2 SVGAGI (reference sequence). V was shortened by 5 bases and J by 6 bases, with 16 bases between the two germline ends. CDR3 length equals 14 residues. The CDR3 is CASSIGPRAAEAFF. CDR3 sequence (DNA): TGTGCCAGCAGTATCGGTCCCAGGGCGGCTGAAGCTTTCTTT.

CDR3 nucleotides: TGTGCCAGCAGCTTATCGACAGGGAATGCCTACGAGCAGTACTTC. Translation: CASSLSTGNAYEQYF. J is TRBJ2-7 and V is TRBV7-2; 7 bases fit TRBD1. Germline trimming cut 2 bases from V and 2 bases from J; bases unmatched to any gene: 6. Per germline, CDR1 SGHTA and CDR2 FQGNSA. The CDR3 totals 15 residues.

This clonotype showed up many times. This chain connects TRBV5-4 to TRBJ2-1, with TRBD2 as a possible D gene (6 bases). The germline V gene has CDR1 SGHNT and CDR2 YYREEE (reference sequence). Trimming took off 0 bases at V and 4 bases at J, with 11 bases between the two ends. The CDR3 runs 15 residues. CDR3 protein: CASSLDGTSYNEQFF. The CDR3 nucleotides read TGTGCCAGCAGCTTGGATGGGACTTCGTACAATGAGCAGTTCTTC.

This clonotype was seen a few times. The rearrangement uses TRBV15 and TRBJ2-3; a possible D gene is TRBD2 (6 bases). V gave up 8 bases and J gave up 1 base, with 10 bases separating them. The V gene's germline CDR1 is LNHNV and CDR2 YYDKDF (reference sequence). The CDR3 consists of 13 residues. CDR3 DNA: TGTGCCACCTTAGCGGACCGCACAGATACGCAGTATTTT. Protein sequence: CATLADRTDTQYF.

As DNA, the CDR3 is TGCGCCAGCAGCCAGCAGGGGGTGAACCTCCATGAAGCTTTCTTT. Translated, it gives CASSQQGVNLHEAFF. The chain has TRBV4-3 and TRBJ1-1, with TRBD1 matching 7 bases. V trimming: 3 bases; J trimming: 7 bases; junction bases outside the gene matches: 11. CDR3 size: 15 residues. Germline-derived CDR1 and CDR2 are LGHNA and YSLEER.

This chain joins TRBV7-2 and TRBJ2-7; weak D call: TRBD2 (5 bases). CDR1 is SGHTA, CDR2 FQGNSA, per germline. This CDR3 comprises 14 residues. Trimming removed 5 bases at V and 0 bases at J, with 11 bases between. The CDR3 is CASSPLGSSYEQYF. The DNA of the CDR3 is TGTGCCAGCAGCCCCCTGGGGAGCTCCTACGAGCAGTACTTC.

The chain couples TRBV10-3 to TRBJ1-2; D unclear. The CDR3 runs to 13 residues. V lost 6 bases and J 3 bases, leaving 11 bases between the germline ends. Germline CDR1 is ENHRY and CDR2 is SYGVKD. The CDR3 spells CAISQTDYYGYTF. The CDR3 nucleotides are TGTGCCATCAGCCAAACAGACTACTATGGCTACACCTTC.

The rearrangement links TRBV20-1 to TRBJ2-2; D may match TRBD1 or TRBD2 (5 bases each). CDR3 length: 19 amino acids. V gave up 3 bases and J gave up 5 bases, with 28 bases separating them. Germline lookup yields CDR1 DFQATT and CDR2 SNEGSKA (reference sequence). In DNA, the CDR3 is TGCAGTGCTAGGGGCGGAATGGGGCCGGGACGGAAGGGAACCGGGGAGCTGTTTTTT. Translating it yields CSARGGMGPGRKGTGELFF.

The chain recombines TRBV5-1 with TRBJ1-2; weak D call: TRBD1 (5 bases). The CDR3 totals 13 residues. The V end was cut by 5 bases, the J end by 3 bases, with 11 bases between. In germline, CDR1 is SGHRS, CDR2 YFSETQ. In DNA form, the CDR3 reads TGCGCCAGCAGTCTTGGGGACGACTATGGCTACACCTTC. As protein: CASSLGDDYGYTF.

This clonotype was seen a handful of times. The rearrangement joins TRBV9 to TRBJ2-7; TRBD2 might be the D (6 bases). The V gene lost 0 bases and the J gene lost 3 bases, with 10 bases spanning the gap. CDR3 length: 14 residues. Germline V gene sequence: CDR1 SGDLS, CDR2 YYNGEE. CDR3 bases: TGTGCCAGCAGCGTAGGACTAGATCTCTACGAGCAGTACTTC. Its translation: CASSVGLDLYEQYF.

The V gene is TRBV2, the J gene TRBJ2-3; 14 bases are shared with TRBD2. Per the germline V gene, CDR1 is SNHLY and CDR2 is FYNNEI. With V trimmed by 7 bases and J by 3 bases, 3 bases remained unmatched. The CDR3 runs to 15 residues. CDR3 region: CASTGLAGGTDTQYF. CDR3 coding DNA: TGTGCCAGCACTGGACTAGCGGGAGGAACAGATACGCAGTATTTT.

This CDR3 is CASSPPGLAGYEQYF. CDR3 coding DNA: TGTGCCAGCTCACCACCGGGACTAGCGGGATACGAGCAGTACTTC. The chain joins TRBV18 to TRBJ2-7; TRBD2 aligns across 13 bases. The CDR3 is made up of 15 amino acids. V was pared by 0 bases and J by 4 bases, with 0 bases of the junction left unmatched. CDR1 is KGHSH, CDR2 LQKENI, per germline.

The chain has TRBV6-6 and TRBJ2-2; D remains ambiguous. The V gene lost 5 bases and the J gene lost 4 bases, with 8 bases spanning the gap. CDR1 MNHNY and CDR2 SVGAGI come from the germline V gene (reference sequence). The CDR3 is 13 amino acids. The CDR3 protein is CASSTYRTGELFF. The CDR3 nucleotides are TGTGCCAGCAGTACCTACCGCACCGGGGAGCTGTTTTTT.

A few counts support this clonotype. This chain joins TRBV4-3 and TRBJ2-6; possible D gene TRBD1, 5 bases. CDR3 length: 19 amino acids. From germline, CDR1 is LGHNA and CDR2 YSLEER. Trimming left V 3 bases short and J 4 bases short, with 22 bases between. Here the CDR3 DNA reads TGCGCCAGCAGCCACCAGGGAAAAAAGGTCATTTACGGGGCCAACGTCCTGACTTTC. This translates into CASSHQGKKVIYGANVLTF.

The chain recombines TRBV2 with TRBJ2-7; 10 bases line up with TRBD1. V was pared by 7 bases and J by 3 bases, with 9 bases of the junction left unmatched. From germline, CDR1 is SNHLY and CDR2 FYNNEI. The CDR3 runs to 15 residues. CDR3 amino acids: CASTLRDRGLYEQYF. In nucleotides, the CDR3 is TGTGCCAGCACCCTCCGAGACAGGGGGCTCTACGAGCAGTACTTC.

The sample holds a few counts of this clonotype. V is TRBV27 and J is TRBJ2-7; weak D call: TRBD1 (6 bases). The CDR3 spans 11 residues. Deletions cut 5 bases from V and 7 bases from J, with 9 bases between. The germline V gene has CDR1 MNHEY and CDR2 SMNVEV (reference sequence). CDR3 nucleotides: TGTGCCAGCAGTACCACAGGGGAGCAGTACTTC. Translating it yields CASSTTGEQYF.

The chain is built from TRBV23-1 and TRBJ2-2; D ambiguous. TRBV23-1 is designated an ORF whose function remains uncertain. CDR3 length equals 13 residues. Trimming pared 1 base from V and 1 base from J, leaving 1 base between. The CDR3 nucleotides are TGCGCCAGCAGTCAATTGAACACCGGGGAGCTGTTTTTT. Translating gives CASSQLNTGELFF.

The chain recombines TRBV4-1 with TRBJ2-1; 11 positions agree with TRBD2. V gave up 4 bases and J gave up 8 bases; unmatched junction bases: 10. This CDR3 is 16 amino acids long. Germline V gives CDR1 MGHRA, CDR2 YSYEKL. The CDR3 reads CASSPQATSGSHEQFF. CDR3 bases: TGCGCCAGCAGCCCTCAAGCCACTAGCGGGAGTCATGAGCAGTTCTTC.